The T cell receptor beta chain described here comes from a study of blood T cell repertoires in COVID-19. Study information: Sites in the United States, Italy and Spain provided acute and convalescent COVID-19 samples. PBMCs, B-cell-depleted T cells, or T cells provided the cDNA or gDNA that made up the material.

CDR1 and CDR2 from the germline V gene are MNHEY and SMNVEV (reference sequence). The CDR3 has 16 amino acids. Trimming removed 3 bases from V and 8 bases from J; junction bases left unmatched: 9. As handled by the study authors: Scientists estimated how many nucleated cells there were by amplifying reference gene primers. Assay: immunoSEQ multiplex PCR; the TCRdb copy retains only in-frame clones and omits some. The V and J calls and clone size were taken over from that table, and D and trimming were inferred from the DNA. The sample has 150,000 to 200,000 clones, approximately 95% seen once; the top ten hold 4.6%.

The clonotype originates from a woman between 50 and 59 years old with acute or convalescent COVID-19. Material: peripheral blood. The chain carries TRBV27 and TRBJ2-1; 11 nucleotides match TRBD2. In nucleotides, the CDR3 is TGTGCCAGCAGTTTGGGACTAGCGGTCCCAATAGATGAGCAGTTCTTC. Translated, it gives CASSLGLAVPIDEQFF.